This T cell receptor beta chain was profiled in a study of early T cells in non-severe SARS-CoV-2 infection. Trimming took 4 bases from V and 0 from J, leaving 12 bases between them. This CDR3 region has 15 residues. The germline CDR1 and CDR2 sequences are DFQATT and SNEGSKA (reference sequence). TCRdb re-called the 5' RACE reads through MiXCR, storing one row per CDR3 protein. The sample records approximately 48,000 distinct CDR3 sequences, about 9.3% being singletons. The rearrangement joins TRBV20-1 to TRBJ1-4; weak D call: TRBD1 (5 bases). The clonotype comes from an adult who was a healthcare worker with PCR-confirmed SARS-CoV-2 infection or an uninfected control (not recorded which). Specimen: whole blood. CDR3 bases: TGCAGTGCTAAGCCGGGACTTTCAACTAATGAAAAACTGTTTTTT. Amino acids: CSAKPGLSTNEKLFF.